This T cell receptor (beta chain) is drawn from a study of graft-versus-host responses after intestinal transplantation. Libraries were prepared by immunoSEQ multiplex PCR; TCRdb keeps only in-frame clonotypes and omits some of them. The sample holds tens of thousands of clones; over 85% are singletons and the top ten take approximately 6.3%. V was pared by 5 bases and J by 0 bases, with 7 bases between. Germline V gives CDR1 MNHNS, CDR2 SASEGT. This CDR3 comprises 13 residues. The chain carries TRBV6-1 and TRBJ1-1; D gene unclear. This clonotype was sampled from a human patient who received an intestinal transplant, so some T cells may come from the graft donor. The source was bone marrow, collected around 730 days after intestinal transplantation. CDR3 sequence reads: CASSNEMNTEAFF. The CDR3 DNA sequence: TGTGCCAGCAGTAACGAGATGAACACTGAAGCTTTCTTT.